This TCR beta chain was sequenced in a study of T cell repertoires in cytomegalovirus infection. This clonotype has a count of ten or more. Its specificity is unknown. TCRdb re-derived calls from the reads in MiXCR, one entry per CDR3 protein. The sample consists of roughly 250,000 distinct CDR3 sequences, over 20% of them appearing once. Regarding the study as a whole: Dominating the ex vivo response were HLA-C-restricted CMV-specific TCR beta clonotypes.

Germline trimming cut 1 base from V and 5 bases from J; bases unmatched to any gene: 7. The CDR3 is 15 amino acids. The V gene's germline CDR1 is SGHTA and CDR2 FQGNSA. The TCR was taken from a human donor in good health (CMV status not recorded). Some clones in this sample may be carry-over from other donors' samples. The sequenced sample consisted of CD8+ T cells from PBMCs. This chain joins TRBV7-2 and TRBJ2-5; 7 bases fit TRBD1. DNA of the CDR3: TGTGCCAGCAGCTTAGTAGGGGGCCAGCCGGAGACCCAGTACTTC. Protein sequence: CASSLVGGQPETQYF.